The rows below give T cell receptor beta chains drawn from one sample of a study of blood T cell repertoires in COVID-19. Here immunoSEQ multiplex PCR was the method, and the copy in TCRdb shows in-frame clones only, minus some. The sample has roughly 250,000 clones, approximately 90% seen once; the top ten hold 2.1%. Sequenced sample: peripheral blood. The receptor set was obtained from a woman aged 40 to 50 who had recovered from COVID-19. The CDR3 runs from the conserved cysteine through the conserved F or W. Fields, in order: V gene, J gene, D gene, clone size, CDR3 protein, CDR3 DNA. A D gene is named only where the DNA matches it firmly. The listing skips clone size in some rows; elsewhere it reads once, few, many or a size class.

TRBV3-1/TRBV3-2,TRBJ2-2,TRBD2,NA,CASSRPGGAGELFF,TGTGCCAGCAGCCGCCCGGGGGGGGCCGGGGAGCTGTTTTTT
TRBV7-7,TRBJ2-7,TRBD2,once,CASSLASGIGEQYF,TGTGCTAGCAGCTTAGCTAGCGGGATAGGCGAGCAGTACTTC
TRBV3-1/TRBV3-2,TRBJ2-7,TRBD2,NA,CASSQLGAGGPGEQYF,TGTGCCAGCAGCCAACTCGGGGCGGGAGGGCCCGGCGAGCAGTACTTC
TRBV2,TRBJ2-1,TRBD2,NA,CAGDPSGGRGEQFF,TGTGCCGGGGACCCTAGCGGTGGTAGGGGTGAGCAGTTCTTC
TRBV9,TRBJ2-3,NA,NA,CASSVQAGRLTDTQYF,TGTGCCAGCAGCGTTCAGGCGGGGAGACTCACAGATACGCAGTATTTT
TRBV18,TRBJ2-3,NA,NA,CASSDGLQDTQYF,TGTGCCAGCTCAGATGGACTCCAAGATACGCAGTATTTT
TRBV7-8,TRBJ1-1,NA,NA,CASSLPMRNEAFF,TGTGCCAGCAGCTTACCTATGAGAAATGAAGCTTTCTTT
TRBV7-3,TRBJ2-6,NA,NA,CASSLSPRLSGANVLTF,TGTGCCAGCAGCTTATCCCCCCGACTATCTGGGGCCAACGTCCTGACTTTC
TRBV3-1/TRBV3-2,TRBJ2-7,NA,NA,CASRGAYEQYF,TGTGCCAGCCGGGGAGCCTACGAGCAGTACTTC
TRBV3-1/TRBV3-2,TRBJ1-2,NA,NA,CASSRGQGWNYGYTF,TGTGCCAGCAGCCGAGGCCAGGGGTGGAACTATGGCTACACCTTC
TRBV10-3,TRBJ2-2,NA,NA,CAIRRTTGSGELFF,TGTGCCATCAGAAGGACCACGGGGAGCGGGGAGCTGTTTTTT
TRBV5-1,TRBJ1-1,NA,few,CASSLASSSEAFF,TGCGCCAGCAGCTTGGCCTCTAGTTCTGAAGCTTTCTTT
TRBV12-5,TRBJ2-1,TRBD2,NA,CASGSGRAYNEQFF,TGTGCTAGTGGTAGCGGGAGGGCCTACAATGAGCAGTTCTTC
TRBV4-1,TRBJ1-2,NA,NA,CASSQDKAGDTANYGYTF,TGCGCCAGCAGCCAAGATAAAGCGGGGGACACCGCTAACTATGGCTACACCTTC
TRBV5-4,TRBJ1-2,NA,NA,CASSLAGIADGYTF,TGTGCCAGCAGCTTGGCCGGGATTGCGGATGGCTACACCTTC
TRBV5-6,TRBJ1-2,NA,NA,CASSFSTGQANYGYTF,TGTGCCAGCAGCTTCTCGACTGGACAAGCTAACTATGGCTACACCTTC
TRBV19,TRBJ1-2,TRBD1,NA,CASSIGQGDYGYTF,TGTGCCAGTAGTATCGGACAGGGAGACTATGGCTACACCTTC
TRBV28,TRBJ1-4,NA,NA,CASSSGPEKLFF,TGTGCCAGCAGTTCAGGGCCTGAAAAACTGTTTTTT
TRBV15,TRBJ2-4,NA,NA,CATSRDRGAPSIQYF,TGTGCCACCAGCAGAGACCGGGGGGCCCCAAGCATTCAGTACTTC
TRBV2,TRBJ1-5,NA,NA,CASSVTVSNQPQHF,TGTGCCAGCAGTGTGACAGTGAGCAATCAGCCCCAGCATTTT
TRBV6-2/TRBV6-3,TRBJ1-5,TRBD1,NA,CASSRGQGVPPQHF,TGTGCCAGCAGCCGGGGACAGGGGGTACCGCCCCAGCATTTT
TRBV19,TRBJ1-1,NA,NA,CASSMRQNTEAFF,TGTGCCAGTAGTATGAGACAGAACACTGAAGCTTTCTTT
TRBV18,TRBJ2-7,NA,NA,CASSPSWTEIYEQYF,TGTGCCAGCTCACCATCGTGGACAGAAATCTACGAGCAGTACTTC
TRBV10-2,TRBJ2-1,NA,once,CASSERGGISYNEQFF,TGCGCCAGCAGTGAGAGGGGGGGCATATCCTACAATGAGCAGTTCTTC
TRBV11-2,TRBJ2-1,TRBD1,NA,CASSRGETGGWDEQFF,TGTGCCAGCAGCCGGGGGGAGACAGGGGGCTGGGATGAGCAGTTCTTC
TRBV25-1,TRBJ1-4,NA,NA,CASSDMSVSNEKLFF,TGTGCCAGCAGTGACATGAGCGTTTCTAATGAAAAACTGTTTTTT
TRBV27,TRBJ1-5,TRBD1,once,CASSSRDSVHSNQPQHF,TGTGCCAGCAGTTCCCGGGACAGCGTTCATAGCAATCAGCCCCAGCATTTT
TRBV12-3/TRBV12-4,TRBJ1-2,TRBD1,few,CASSPGTADGYTF,TGTGCCAGCAGTCCCGGGACAGCCGATGGCTACACCTTC
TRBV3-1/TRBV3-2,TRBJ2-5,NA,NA,CASSQGKLSQETQYF,TGTGCCAGCAGCCAAGGCAAACTAAGCCAAGAGACCCAGTACTTC
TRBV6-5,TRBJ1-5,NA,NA,CASSRTYNQPQHF,TGTGCCAGCAGCAGGACTTATAATCAGCCCCAGCATTTT
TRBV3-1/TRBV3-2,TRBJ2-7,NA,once,CASSQDGYSAGLYEQYF,TGTGCCAGCAGCCAAGATGGATACTCGGCGGGTCTCTACGAGCAGTACTTC
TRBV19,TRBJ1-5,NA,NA,CASSIDPKSNQPQHF,TGTGCCAGTAGTATAGACCCTAAGAGCAATCAGCCCCAGCATTTT
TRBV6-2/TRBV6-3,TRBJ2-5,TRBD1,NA,CASSRSGGGKVTQYF,TGTGCCAGCAGTCGCTCAGGGGGCGGGAAGGTGACCCAGTACTTC
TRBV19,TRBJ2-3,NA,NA,CASSRQGPSTDTQYF,TGTGCCAGTAGTCGTCAGGGGCCTAGCACAGATACGCAGTATTTT
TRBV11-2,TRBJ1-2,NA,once,CASSPRGGSWDYGYTF,TGTGCCAGCAGCCCACGGGGGGGGAGCTGGGACTATGGCTACACCTTC
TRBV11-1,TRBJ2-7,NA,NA,CASSLRGYEQYF,TGTGCCAGCAGCTTACGAGGATACGAGCAGTACTTC
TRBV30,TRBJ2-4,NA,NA,CAWSSGTGKNIQYF,TGTGCCTGGAGTTCCGGGACTGGCAAAAACATTCAGTACTTC
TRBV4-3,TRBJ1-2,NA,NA,CASSQEGFYGYTF,TGCGCCAGCAGCCAGGAGGGATTCTATGGCTACACCTTC
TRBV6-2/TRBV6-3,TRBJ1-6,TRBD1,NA,CASSSPRTGRNSPLHF,TGTGCCAGCAGTTCGCCTCGGACAGGGCGAAATTCACCCCTCCACTTT
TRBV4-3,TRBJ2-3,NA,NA,CASSQAWSGSTDTQYF,TGCGCCAGCAGCCAAGCTTGGAGCGGAAGCACAGATACGCAGTATTTT